A selection of T cell receptor beta chains follows, all from one sample in a study of CD8+ T cells in alopecia areata. The table came from immunoSEQ multiplex PCR; TCRdb's copy has only in-frame clones and leaves some out. The sample lists 150,000 to 200,000 clones; approximately 65% were seen once. The sample in question was CD4+ T cells sorted from blood, obtained at week 4, from a patient treated with tofacitinib. These receptors originate from a human donor with alopecia areata. Both conserved end residues are part of each CDR3. A D gene is named only where the DNA matches it firmly. Not every row has a clone size; where given, it reads once, few, many or a size class.

v_gene	d_gene	len	abundance	j_gene	CDR3nt	CDR3aa
TRBV5-1	TRBD1	13	-	TRBJ1-4	TGCGCCAGTCGACAGGGAACTAATGAAAAACTGTTTTTT	CASRQGTNEKLFF
TRBV5-5	-	13	-	TRBJ2-7	TGTGCCAGCAGGAGGGCAGCCACCTACGAGCAGTACTTC	CASRRAATYEQYF
TRBV20-1	-	11	-	TRBJ2-5	TGCAGTGGGGGGCCTAGTGAGACCCAGTACTTC	CSGGPSETQYF
TRBV5-4	-	14	once	TRBJ1-6	TGTGCCAGCAGCTTGGACAGCACATATTCACCCCTCCACTTT	CASSLDSTYSPLHF
TRBV5-6	TRBD2	14	-	TRBJ2-1	TGTGCCAGCAGCTCAAGCGGGGGGCCCAATGAGCAGTTCTTC	CASSSSGGPNEQFF
TRBV19	-	12	-	TRBJ2-7	TGTGCCACTTCGCCGCGGGGCTACGAGCAGTACTTC	CATSPRGYEQYF
TRBV30	-	13	once	TRBJ2-3	TGTGCCTGGACGGAGCACCTGGCAGATACGCAGTATTTT	CAWTEHLADTQYF
TRBV5-1	-	13	-	TRBJ2-1	TGCGCCAGCAGCTTGTGGCCCCGGGGTGAGCAGTTCTTC	CASSLWPRGEQFF
TRBV14	-	14	-	TRBJ2-5	TGTGCCAGCAGCCAAGCTCTTGCGAAAGAGACCCAGTACTTC	CASSQALAKETQYF
TRBV30	TRBD2	14	-	TRBJ2-7	TGTGCCTGGAGTGTAGGGACTAGCGGTTATGAGCAGTACTTC	CAWSVGTSGYEQYF
TRBV29-1	-	15	few	TRBJ2-1	TGCAGCGTTGAATCAAGGGCGATTGGGTACAATGAGCAGTTCTTC	CSVESRAIGYNEQFF
TRBV27	-	16	-	TRBJ1-6	TGTGCCAGCAGTCCCCGCACCGGGACCTATAATTCACCCCTCCACTTT	CASSPRTGTYNSPLHF